Given below is one T cell receptor beta chain in context. It lacks a known antigen. No clone much larger than this one lies a single base away; base qualities are absent. The sequenced samples were obtained from patients with active juvenile idiopathic arthritis. Sorting was carried out immediately after cells were thawed, and dead cells were excluded with Live/Dead Fixable Near-IR Stain. For CDR1 and CDR2, the germline V gene lists LGHNA and YSLEER. The CDR3 contains 15 residues, cysteine and phenylalanine counted. Only the CDR3 part of the read is kept: 45 bases, read in frame from the first base. V trim: 0 bases; J trim: 4 bases; unmatched bases: 6. The receptor library was made with the immunoSEQ multiplex PCR assay. TCRbeta CDR3 sequencing was carried out by an external provider as a commercial service. Per the source publication's procedure: Productive nucleotide sequences and amino acid sequences obtained through in silico translation were used in the analyses. Diversity was measured with Renyi entropy across alpha values, using the median of 200 repeated subsamples to equalise sample size. Pairwise repertoire distance was calculated as one minus the Chao-modified Jaccard index to correct for under-sampling and was used for clustering. Frequency-weighted overlap with synovial clonotypes was calculated across 200 sample sizes, using 200 draws without replacement for each, and the value reported was the one at the size of the smaller sample. The table comes from immuneACCESS by way of TCRdb, which keeps in-frame sequences with V and J called. Part of the clones is missing from these tables; in studies checked, under half for an unresolved V gene and the rest for unknown reasons. V, J and clone size reflect that table, while D and trimming were determined from the DNA. The sample contains about 36,000 clones, roughly 94% of them found a single time. The ten top clones hold less than 0.8% of the sample.

The sample comes from a study of circulating and synovial CD4+ cells in juvenile arthritis (dated by TCRdb to the mid-2010s). Concerning the study at large: TCRbeta CDR3 repertoires of circulating HLA-DR+ CD4 T cells, bulk blood CD4 T cells and synovial CD4 T cells were compared within each patient. The goal of repertoire sequencing was to confirm that a circulating synovial-like CD4 T cell subset was enriched in synovial clonotypes.

Overall results and qualifications from the work: Since overlap with synovium went up as sequencing depth increased, the measured fractions of shared clonotypes likely underestimated the full repertoire overlap. No difference between circulating pathogenic-like lymphocytes and bulk blood T cells was detected by traditional Vbeta family usage analysis. Because T cell genome counts differed by at least an order of magnitude between CPL and bulk blood CD4 samples, sample-size effects were addressed. Compared with bulk blood CD4 repertoires, both the synovial and the circulating pathogenic-like lymphocyte repertoires were less diverse, and some CPL samples were as oligoclonal as synovium. Circulating pathogenic-like lymphocytes clustered together with synovial T cells and shared a substantially larger fraction of CDR3 sequences with synovium than bulk blood did.

This chain is built from TRBV4-3 and TRBJ2-7; TRBD2 matches 7 bases in the middle. Sequenced material: CD4+ T cells from blood. This TCR came from a human donor with juvenile idiopathic arthritis. The DNA sequence is as follows: TGCGCCAGCAGCCAAGATTGGACTAGGCCATACGAGCAGTACTTC. Translated, it reads CASSQDWTRPYEQYF.